The entry below describes one T cell receptor beta chain. A far larger clone is one base from this, pointing to a likely read error. The sample has other DNA sequences that encode this CDR3 too. The CDR3 runs 12 residues. The germline CDR1 and CDR2 sequences are SGDLS and YYNGEE. J was trimmed by 8 bases and V by 5 bases; bases with no gene match: 1. This sample is part of a study of shared clonotypes between healthy human individuals. Unsorted material relied on roughly 86 million PBMCs as the source of genomic DNA. Profiling relied on immunoSEQ multiplex PCR, and the TCRdb table lists in-frame clones only, not all of them. This sample carries roughly 500,000 clones, 75% to 85% of them seen once, and the ten largest clones take roughly 13%.

This clonotype was obtained from a woman between 40 and 50 years old in good health. Some clones in this sample may be carry-over from other donors' samples. The genes are TRBV9 and TRBJ2-1; the match to TRBD2 covers 10 bases. Sequencing used PBMCs. CDR3 nucleotides: TGTGCCAGCAGTACTAGCGGGGATGAGCAGTTCTTC. The encoded protein is CASSTSGDEQFF.